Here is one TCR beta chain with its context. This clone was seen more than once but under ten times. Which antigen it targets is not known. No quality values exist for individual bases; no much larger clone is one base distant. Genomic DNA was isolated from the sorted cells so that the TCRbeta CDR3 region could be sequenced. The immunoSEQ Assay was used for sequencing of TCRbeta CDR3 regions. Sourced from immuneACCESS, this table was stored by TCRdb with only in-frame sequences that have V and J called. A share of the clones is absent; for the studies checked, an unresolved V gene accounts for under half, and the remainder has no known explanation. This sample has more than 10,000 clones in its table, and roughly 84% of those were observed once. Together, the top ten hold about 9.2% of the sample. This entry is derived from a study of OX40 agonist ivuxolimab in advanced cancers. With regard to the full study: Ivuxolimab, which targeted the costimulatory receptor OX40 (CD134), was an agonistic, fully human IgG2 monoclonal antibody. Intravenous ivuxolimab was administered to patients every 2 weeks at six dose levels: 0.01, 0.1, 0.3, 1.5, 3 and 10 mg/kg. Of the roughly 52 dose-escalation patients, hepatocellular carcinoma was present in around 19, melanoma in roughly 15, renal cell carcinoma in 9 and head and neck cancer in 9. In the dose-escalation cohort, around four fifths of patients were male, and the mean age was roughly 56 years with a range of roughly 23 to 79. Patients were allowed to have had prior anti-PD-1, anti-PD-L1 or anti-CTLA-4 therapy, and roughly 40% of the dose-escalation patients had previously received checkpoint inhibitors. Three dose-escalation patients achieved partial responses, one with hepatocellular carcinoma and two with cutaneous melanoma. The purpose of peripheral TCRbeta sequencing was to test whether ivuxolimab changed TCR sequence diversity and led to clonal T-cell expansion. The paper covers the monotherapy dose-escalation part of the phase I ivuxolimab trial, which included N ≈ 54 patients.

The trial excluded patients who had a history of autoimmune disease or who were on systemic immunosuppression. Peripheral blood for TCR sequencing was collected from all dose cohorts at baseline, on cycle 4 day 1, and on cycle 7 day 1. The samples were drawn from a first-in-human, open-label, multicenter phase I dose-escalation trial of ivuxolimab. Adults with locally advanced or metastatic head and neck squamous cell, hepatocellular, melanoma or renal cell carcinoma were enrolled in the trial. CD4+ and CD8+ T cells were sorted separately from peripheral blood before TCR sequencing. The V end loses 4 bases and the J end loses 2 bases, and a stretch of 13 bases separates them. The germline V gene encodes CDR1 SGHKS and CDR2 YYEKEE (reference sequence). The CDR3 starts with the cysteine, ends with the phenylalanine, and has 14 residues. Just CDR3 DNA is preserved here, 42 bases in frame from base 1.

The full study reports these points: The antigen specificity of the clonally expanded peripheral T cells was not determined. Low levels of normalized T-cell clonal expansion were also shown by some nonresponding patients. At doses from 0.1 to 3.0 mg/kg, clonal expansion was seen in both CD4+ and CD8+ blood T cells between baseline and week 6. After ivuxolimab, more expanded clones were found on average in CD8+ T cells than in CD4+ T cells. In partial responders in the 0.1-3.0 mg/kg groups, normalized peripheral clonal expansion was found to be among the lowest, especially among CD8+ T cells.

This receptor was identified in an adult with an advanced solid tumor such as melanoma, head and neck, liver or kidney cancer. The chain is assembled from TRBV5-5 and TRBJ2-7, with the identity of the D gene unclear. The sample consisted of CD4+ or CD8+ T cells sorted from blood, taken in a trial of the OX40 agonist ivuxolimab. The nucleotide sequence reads TGTGCCAGCAGCGCCCTGAGTGGACCCTACGAGCAGTACTTC. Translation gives CASSALSGPYEQYF.